A single sample is the source of the 5 T cell receptor beta chains below, sequenced in a study of blood T cell repertoires in COVID-19. Sequencing was performed with immunoSEQ multiplex PCR; in TCRdb, only in-frame clones are kept and a portion is missing. This table has approximately 140,000 clones, 75% to 90% appearing once. Material: peripheral blood. These receptors all stem from a woman aged 55-70 years with COVID-19, enrolled during active disease.

The CDR3 loop is CASSLDRAAEAFF. The DNA of the CDR3 is TGTGCCAGCAGCCTGGACAGGGCCGCTGAAGCTTTCTTT. V is TRBV7-3 and J is TRBJ1-1; 8 bases line up with TRBD1. Germline CDR1 and CDR2: SGHTA and FQGTGA. V lost 5 bases, J lost 6 bases, and 5 bases stayed unmatched. The CDR3 has 13 amino acids.

CDR3: CAAGARTDTQYF. The CDR3 nucleotides are TGTGCTGCGGGGGCCCGCACAGATACGCAGTATTTT. The chain employs TRBV19 and TRBJ2-3, with a tentative D call TRBD2 (7 bases). The CDR3 extends over 12 amino acids. Germline V CDR1 and CDR2: LNHDA, SQIVND (reference sequence).

The gene calls are TRBV20-1 and TRBJ2-1, with 8 bases matching TRBD2. Trimming cost V 3 bases and J 6 bases; bases outside gene matches: 13. CDR1 is DFQATT and CDR2 is SNEGSKA in the germline V gene (reference sequence). The length of the CDR3 is 16 residues. This CDR3 is CSASLSGGKPRNEQFF. The CDR3 DNA reads as TGCAGTGCTAGTTTAAGCGGGGGAAAACCCCGCAATGAGCAGTTCTTC.

Here the CDR3 DNA reads TGCGCCAGCAGCTTGACTAGGGCGGTCCAAGAGACCCAGTACTTC. It codes for CASSLTRAVQETQYF. The chain employs TRBV5-1 and TRBJ2-5, with D tentatively TRBD2 (5 bases). The V gene's germline CDR1 is SGHRS and CDR2 YFSETQ. Between the trimmed V and J ends, which lost 1 base and 1 base, there was a span of 11 bases. The CDR3 covers 15 residues.

This clone came up once. V gene TRBV4-1 combines with J gene TRBJ2-5; the match to TRBD2 covers 16 bases. Unmatched junction bases numbered 3, after V lost 0 bases and J lost 2 bases. Germline V gene sequence: CDR1 MGHRA, CDR2 YSYEKL. The CDR3 sequence is 18 residues long. CDR3 in amino acids: CASSQDGTSGGGQETQYF. Here the CDR3 DNA reads TGCGCCAGCAGCCAAGATGGGACTAGCGGGGGGGGACAAGAGACCCAGTACTTC.